This is a list of T cell receptor beta chains from one sample in a study of T cell changes during pregnancy in multiple sclerosis. Only in-frame clones appear in the TCRdb table, and some are missing; sequencing was by immunoSEQ multiplex PCR. There are under 75,000 clones in the sample; approximately 90% occur only once, and less than 3.5% lies in the top ten. The sequencing used peripheral blood, collected in the third trimester of pregnancy. The receptors shown here come from a female donor in good health, enrolled as a control in a pregnancy study. CDR3s include the opening cysteine and the closing phenylalanine or tryptophan. A D gene is named only where the DNA matches it firmly. A row's size may be missing; if present it is once, few, many or a size class.

>TRBD2|.|TRBV11-2|TRBJ2-1
TGTGCCAGCAGCCCCGAAAGCGGGAGTAATGAGCAGTTCTTC
CASSPESGSNEQFF
>.|.|TRBV29-1|TRBJ2-5
TGCAGCGTTGAAGATAGAGAGACCCAGTACTTC
CSVEDRETQYF
>.|few|TRBV6-6|TRBJ2-4
TGTGCCAGCCAATCGGGTGTTGACATTCAGTACTTC
CASQSGVDIQYF
>TRBD1|.|TRBV6-1|TRBJ1-5
TGTGCCAGCGTTCAGGGGGCTGAGGGCAATCAGCCCCAGCATTTT
CASVQGAEGNQPQHF
>.|.|TRBV19|TRBJ1-1
TGTGCCAGTAGCCGAACATTGTTGAACACTGAAGCTTTCTTT
CASSRTLLNTEAFF
>.|.|TRBV7-6|TRBJ1-4
TGTGCCAGCAGCTTAAACAGGGCACCTAATGAAAAACTGTTTTTT
CASSLNRAPNEKLFF
>.|.|TRBV11-2|TRBJ2-3
TGTGCCAGCAGCTTCGAGGCGGGTTACACAGATACGCAGTATTTT
CASSFEAGYTDTQYF
>TRBD1|.|TRBV5-1|TRBJ2-7
TGCGCCAGCAGCTTGGAGGACAGGTCGTACGAGCAGTACTTC
CASSLEDRSYEQYF
>.|.|TRBV5-8|TRBJ2-7
TGTGCCAGCAGCTCGGTATTGGTCCGCTCCTACGAGCAGTACTTC
CASSSVLVRSYEQYF
>.|.|TRBV28|TRBJ1-5
TGTGCCAGCACCATTCGACTATTTAATCAGCCCCAGCATTTT
CASTIRLFNQPQHF
>.|.|TRBV28|TRBJ1-5
TGTGCCAGCAGTTTATTTTCGGGGGGCGGGGATCAGCCCCAGCATTTT
CASSLFSGGGDQPQHF
>TRBD1|.|TRBV6-5|TRBJ2-5
TGTGCCAGCAGTTACGGAACTAGGGGGCAAAAAGAGCAGTACTTC
CASSYGTRGQKEQYF
>TRBD1|.|TRBV7-9|TRBJ2-1
TGTGCCAGCAGCATACGGACAGGGGGCAATGAGCAGTTCTTC
CASSIRTGGNEQFF
>.|.|TRBV5-1|TRBJ1-2
TGCGCCAGCACCGACAGGTCCCGGCCCCGAAATGGCTACACCTTC
CASTDRSRPRNGYTF
>.|.|TRBV2|TRBJ1-5
TGTGCCAGCAGCAGGGATAGCAATCAGCCCCAGCATTTT
CASSRDSNQPQHF
>.|.|TRBV2|TRBJ2-1
TGTGCCAGCAGTGTCCTCTGGAGCTCCTACAATGAGCAGTTCTTC
CASSVLWSSYNEQFF
>TRBD2|.|TRBV11-3|TRBJ2-2
TGTGCCAGCAGCTTACGCATGGGGGGGACGGACGGGGAGCTGTTTTTT
CASSLRMGGTDGELFF
>.|.|TRBV5-4|TRBJ1-1
TGTGCCAGCAGCCCCCCGGGACTAAGGGGGGCGAACACTGAAGCTTTCTTT
CASSPPGLRGANTEAFF
>TRBD2|.|TRBV9|TRBJ2-4
TGTGCCAGCAGCGACTTAGCGGGAGGCGGAAACATTCAGTACTTC
CASSDLAGGGNIQYF
>TRBD2|.|TRBV2|TRBJ2-5
TGTGCCAGCACCGACGGACTAGCGGGAGAGACCCAGTACTTC
CASTDGLAGETQYF
>TRBD1|once|TRBV6-5|TRBJ1-4
TGTGCCAGCAGTTACGACAGGGATGAAAAACTGTTTTTT
CASSYDRDEKLFF
>.|.|TRBV6-5|TRBJ1-2
TGTGCCAGCAGTTACAGACAGGAGCTCTATGGCTACACCTTC
CASSYRQELYGYTF
>TRBD2|.|TRBV5-5|TRBJ2-1
TGTGCCAGCAGCTTGGGGCTAGCGGGAGGGTCCTACAATGAGCAGTTCTTC
CASSLGLAGGSYNEQFF
>.|.|TRBV5-1|TRBJ2-1
TGCGCCAGCAGGGTAGCGATCAACCGTGTTCTCAATGAGCAGTTCTTC
CASRVAINRVLNEQFF
>.|.|TRBV12-5|TRBJ2-1
TGTGCTAGTGGTTTGGTACTACAGGGCACTAATGAGCAGTTCTTC
CASGLVLQGTNEQFF
>TRBD1|.|TRBV7-2|TRBJ2-7
TGTGCCAGCAGCTTAGATCAGGGGGCCTACGAGCAGTACTTC
CASSLDQGAYEQYF
>.|.|TRBV5-8|TRBJ2-5
TGTGCCAGCAGCCGAGGACAGAACTACCAAGAGACCCAGTACTTC
CASSRGQNYQETQYF
>.|.|TRBV9|TRBJ2-2
TGTGCCAGCAGCGTAGCACAAAATTCCGTCACCGGGGAGCTGTTTTTT
CASSVAQNSVTGELFF
>.|.|TRBV2|TRBJ2-2
TGTGCCAGCAGAGATCTAAACACCGGGGAGCTGTTTTTT
CASRDLNTGELFF
>.|.|TRBV5-1|TRBJ2-1
TGCGCCAGCAGCTTGGTAGGGGCGAGTTACAATGAGCAGTTCTTC
CASSLVGASYNEQFF
>TRBD1|.|TRBV30|TRBJ1-5
TGTGCCTGGAGTTTGACAGGGGACAATCAGCCCCAGCATTTT
CAWSLTGDNQPQHF
>TRBD1|.|TRBV6-1|TRBJ1-5
TGTGCCAGCGGCCTGGGACAGGGGTATCAGCCCCAGCATTTT
CASGLGQGYQPQHF